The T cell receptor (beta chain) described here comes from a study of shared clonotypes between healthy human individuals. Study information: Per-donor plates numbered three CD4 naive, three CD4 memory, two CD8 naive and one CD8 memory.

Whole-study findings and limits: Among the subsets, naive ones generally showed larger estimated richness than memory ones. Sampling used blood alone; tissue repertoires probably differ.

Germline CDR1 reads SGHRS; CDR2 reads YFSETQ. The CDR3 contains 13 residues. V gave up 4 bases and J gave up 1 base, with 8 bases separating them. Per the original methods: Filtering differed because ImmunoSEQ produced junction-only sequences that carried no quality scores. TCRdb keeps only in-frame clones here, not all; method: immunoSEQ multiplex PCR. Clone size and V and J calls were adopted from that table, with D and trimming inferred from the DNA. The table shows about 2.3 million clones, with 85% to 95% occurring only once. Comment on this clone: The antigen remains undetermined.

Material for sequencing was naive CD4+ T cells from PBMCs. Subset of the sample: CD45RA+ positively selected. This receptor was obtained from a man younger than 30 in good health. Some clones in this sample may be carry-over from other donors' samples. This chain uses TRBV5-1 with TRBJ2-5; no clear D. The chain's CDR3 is CASSVRPQETQYF. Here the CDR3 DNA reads TGCGCCAGCAGCGTGCGACCCCAAGAGACCCAGTACTTC.